Included here is one TCR beta chain sequence, with context. Its antigen is as yet unknown. The sample originates from a study of cytomegalovirus exposure and HLA in healthy donors. Overall study context: Both the 120 or so validation repertoires and the 600 to 750 first-cohort repertoires used the same platform, as reported by a later analysis.

TCRdb's copy holds only in-frame clones and misses some; the assay was immunoSEQ multiplex PCR. The sample lists more than 80,000 clones, about 96% occurring once. The CDR3 covers 15 residues. Trimming at V came to 4 bases and at J to 2 bases, leaving 6 bases not matched to a gene. Looked up from germline, CDR1 is SGDLS and CDR2 is YYNGEE. Broader study findings: Many donors shared some public TCRs, even though most TCR sequences were rare. Three of the chains that were CMV-associated were confirmed in vitro to be specific for CMV antigens.

This TCR was recovered from a young woman in good health and CMV-seronegative. The V gene is TRBV9, the J gene TRBJ2-7, with 10 positions matching TRBD1. The sequencing sample was made of PBMCs. Here the CDR3 reads CASSITGTGAYEQYF. The CDR3 DNA reads TGTGCCAGCAGCATCACCGGGACAGGGGCCTACGAGCAGTACTTC. Full variable domain (outside the CDR3, taken from reference TRBV9 and TRBJ2-7): DSGVTQTPKHLITATGQRVTLRCSPRSGDLSVYWYQQSLDQGLQFLIQYYNGEERAKGNILERFSAQQFPDLHSELNLSSLELGDSALYFCASSITGTGAYEQYFGPGTRLTVT.